This T cell receptor beta chain was sequenced during a study of shared clonotypes between healthy human individuals. The wider study: Two women and a few men aged 18 to 49 served as donors. Study outcomes and limitations: Compared with clonotypes that all four donors shared, non-shared clonotypes had lower generation probabilities.

Assay: immunoSEQ multiplex PCR; the TCRdb copy retains only in-frame clones and omits some. The repertoire holds roughly 600,000 clones, with roughly 98% as singletons. For this clone: Antigen unknown.

CD45RO-negative CD8 cells positively selected for CCR7 made up the naive population, which excluded terminally differentiated effector memory CD45RA+ cells. The TCR was taken from a man aged 25-40 years in good health. The sample consisted of naive CD8+ T cells sorted from blood.

CDR3: CASSHQLQPGLNYGYTF. CDR3 sequence (DNA): TGCGCCAGCAGCCACCAACTCCAGCCAGGACTGAACTATGGCTACACCTTC. The chain uses TRBV4-1 and TRBJ1-2; no clear D gene. The CDR3 sequence is 17 residues long. V was clipped by 3 bases and J by 2 bases, with 19 bases between them. CDR1 and CDR2 (germline): MGHRA, YSYEKL.